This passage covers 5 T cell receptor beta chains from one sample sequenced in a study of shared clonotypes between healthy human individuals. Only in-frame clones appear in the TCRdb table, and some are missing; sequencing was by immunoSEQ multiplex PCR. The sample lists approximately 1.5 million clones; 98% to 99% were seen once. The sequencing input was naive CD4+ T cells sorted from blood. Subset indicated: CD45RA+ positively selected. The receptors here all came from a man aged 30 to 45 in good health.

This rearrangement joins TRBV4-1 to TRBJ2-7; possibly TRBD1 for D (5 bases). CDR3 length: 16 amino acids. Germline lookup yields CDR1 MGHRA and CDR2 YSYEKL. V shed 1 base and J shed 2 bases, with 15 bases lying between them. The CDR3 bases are TGCGCCAGCAGCCAAGTGGGGCAAGAAATTACCTACGAGCAGTACTTC. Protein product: CASSQVGQEITYEQYF.

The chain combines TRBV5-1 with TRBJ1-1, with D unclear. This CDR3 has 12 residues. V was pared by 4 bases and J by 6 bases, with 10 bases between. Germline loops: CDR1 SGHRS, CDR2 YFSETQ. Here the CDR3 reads CASSGVGAEAFF. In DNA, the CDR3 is TGCGCCAGCAGCGGAGTTGGGGCTGAAGCTTTCTTT.

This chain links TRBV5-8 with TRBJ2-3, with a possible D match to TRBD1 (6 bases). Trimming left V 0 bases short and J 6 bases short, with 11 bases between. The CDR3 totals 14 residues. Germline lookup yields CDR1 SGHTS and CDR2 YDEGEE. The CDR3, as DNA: TGTGCCAGCAGCTTGGAGCCAGGGGTGGATACGCAGTATTTT. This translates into CASSLEPGVDTQYF.

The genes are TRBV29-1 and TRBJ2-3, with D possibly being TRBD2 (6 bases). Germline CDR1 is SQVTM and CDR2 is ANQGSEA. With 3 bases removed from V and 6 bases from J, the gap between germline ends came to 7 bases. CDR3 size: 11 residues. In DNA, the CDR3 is TGCAGCGTTGACGGGAGCGATACGCAGTATTTT. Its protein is CSVDGSDTQYF.

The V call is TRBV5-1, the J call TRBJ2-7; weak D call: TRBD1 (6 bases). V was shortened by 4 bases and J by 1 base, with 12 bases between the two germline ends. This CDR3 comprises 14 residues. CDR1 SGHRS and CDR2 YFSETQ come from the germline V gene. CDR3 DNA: TGCGCCAGCAGCCCCCGACAGGCTTCCTACGAGCAGTACTTC. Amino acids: CASSPRQASYEQYF.